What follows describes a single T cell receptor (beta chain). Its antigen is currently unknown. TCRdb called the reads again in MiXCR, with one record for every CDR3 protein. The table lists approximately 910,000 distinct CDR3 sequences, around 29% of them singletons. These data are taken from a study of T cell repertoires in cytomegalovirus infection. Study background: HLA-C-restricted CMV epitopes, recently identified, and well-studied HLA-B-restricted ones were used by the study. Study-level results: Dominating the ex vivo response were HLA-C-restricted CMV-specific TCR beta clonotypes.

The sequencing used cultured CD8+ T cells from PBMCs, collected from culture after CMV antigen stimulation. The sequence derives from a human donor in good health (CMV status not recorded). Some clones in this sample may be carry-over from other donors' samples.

The CDR3 here is CASSHGELYGYTF. The CDR3 nucleotides read TGTGCCAGCAGTCACGGAGAACTCTATGGCTACACCTTC. This chain connects TRBV6-2 or TRBV6-3 to TRBJ1-2, with no clear D. Germline V gene data show CDR1 as MNHEY and CDR2 as SVGEGT. Between the trimmed V and J ends, which lost 5 bases and 4 bases, there was a span of 11 bases. The CDR3 has 13 residues.